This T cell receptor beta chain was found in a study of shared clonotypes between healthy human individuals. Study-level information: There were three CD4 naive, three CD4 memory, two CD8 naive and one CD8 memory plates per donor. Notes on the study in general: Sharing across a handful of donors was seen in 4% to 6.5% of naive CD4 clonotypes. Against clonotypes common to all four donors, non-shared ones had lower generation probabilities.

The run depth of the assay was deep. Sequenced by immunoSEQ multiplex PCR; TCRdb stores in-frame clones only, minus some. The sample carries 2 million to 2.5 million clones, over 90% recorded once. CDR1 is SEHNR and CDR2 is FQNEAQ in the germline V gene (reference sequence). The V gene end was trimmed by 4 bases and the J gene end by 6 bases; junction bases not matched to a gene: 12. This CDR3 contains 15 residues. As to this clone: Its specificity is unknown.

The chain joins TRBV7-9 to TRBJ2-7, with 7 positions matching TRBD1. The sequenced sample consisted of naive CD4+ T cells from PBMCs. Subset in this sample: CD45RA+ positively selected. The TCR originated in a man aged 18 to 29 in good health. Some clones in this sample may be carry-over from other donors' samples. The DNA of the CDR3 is TGTGCCAGCAGCTCCTACTTCGGGACAGCGAGCGAGCAGTACTTC. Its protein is CASSSYFGTASEQYF. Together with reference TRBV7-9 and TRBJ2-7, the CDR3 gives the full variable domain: DTGVSQNPRHKITKRGQNVTFRCDPISEHNRLYWYRQTLGQGPEFLTYFQNEAQLEKSRLLSDRFSAERPKGSFSTLEIQRTEQGDSAMYLCASSSYFGTASEQYFGPGTRLTVT.